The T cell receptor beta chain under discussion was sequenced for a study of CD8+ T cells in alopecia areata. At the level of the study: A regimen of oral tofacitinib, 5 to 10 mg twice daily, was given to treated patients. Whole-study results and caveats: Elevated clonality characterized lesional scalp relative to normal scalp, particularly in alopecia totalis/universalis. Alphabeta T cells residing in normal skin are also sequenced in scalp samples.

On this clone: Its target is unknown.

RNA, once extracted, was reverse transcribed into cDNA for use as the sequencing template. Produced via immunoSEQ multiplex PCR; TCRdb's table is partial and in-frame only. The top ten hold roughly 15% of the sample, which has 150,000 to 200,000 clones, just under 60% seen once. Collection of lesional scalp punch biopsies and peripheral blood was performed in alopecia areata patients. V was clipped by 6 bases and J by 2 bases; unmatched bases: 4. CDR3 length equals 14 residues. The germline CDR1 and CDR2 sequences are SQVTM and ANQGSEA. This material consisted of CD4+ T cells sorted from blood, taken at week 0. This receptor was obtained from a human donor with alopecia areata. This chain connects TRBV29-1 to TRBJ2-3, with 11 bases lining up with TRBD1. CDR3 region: CSVVDRGHTDTQYF. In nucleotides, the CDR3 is TGCAGCGTGGTGGACAGGGGGCACACAGATACGCAGTATTTT.